One sample yielded the 23 T cell receptor beta chains listed below, sequenced in a study of vaccination and CD4 T cells after COVID-19. These TCRs' antigens remain unknown. Documented treatment: approximately nine-day PBMC culture with coronavirus spike peptide pools or control peptides (ViraFEST assay). Sequencing of DNA taken from cultured CD4+ T cells relied on the Oncomine TCR Beta short-read assay. TCRdb re-called the PCR reads with MiXCR, one entry per CDR3 protein. This table holds 11,000 or so distinct CDR3 sequences, about half found once. The sample taken for sequencing was CD4+ T cells from blood, cultured in vitro. These TCRs come from a human donor who had recovered from COVID-19.

The chain couples TRBV27 to TRBJ1-1, with 10 positions matching TRBD1. Germline V gene sequence: CDR1 MNHEY, CDR2 SMNVEV (reference sequence). Losses at the gene ends were 0 bases for V and 1 base for J; bases not matched to a gene: 8. The CDR3 is 18 amino acids. CDR3 in amino acids: CASSLSGDRGAWNTEAFF. CDR3 coding DNA: TGTGCCAGCAGTTTATCAGGGGACAGGGGCGCTTGGAACACTGAAGCTTTCTTT.

This chain uses TRBV12-3 or TRBV12-4 with TRBJ1-5, with unresolved D. Trimming took off 3 bases at V and 1 base at J, with 7 bases between the two ends. This CDR3 has 14 amino acids. CDR3 amino acids: CASSFGASNQPQHF. The CDR3 DNA is TGTGCCAGCAGTTTTGGCGCGAGCAATCAGCCCCAGCATTTT.

The table lists this clonotype with a few counts. The CDR3 protein is CASTRNSGSSYNEQFF. Here the CDR3 DNA reads TGTGCCAGCACCCGGAATAGCGGAAGCTCCTACAATGAGCAGTTCTTC. The J gene is TRBJ2-1, the V gene TRBV6-1, with D maybe TRBD2 (6 bases). Deletions cut 7 bases from V and 0 bases from J, with 16 bases between. Germline V gene lookup returns CDR1 MNHNS and CDR2 SASEGT. The CDR3 length is 16 residues.

V is TRBV7-8 and J is TRBJ1-6, with TRBD1 as a possible D gene (6 bases). Germline assignment: CDR1 SGHVS and CDR2 FQNEAQ. The CDR3 runs to 20 residues. Trimming shortened V by 0 bases and J by 0 bases, and 18 bases separated the two germline ends. In nucleotides, the CDR3 is TGTGCCAGCAGCTTAGCGGTCCAGGGGTCAAGTAGCTCCTATAATTCACCCCTCCACTTT. The encoded protein is CASSLAVQGSSSSYNSPLHF.

The V gene is TRBV5-6, the J gene TRBJ1-6; 7 bases fit TRBD1. The CDR3 is 16 amino acids. Unmatched junction bases numbered 2, after V lost 0 bases and J lost 2 bases. Per the germline V gene, CDR1 is SGHDT and CDR2 is YYEEEE. CDR3 sequence reads: CASSLGGTAYNSPLHF. CDR3 in DNA: TGTGCCAGCAGCTTGGGAGGGACAGCCTATAATTCACCCCTCCACTTT.

Only a few counts were recorded for this clonotype. This chain connects TRBV7-8 to TRBJ1-1, with D maybe TRBD1 (5 bases). The CDR3 has 15 residues. CDR1 and CDR2 from the germline V gene are SGHVS and FQNEAQ. Trimming took off 5 bases at V and 1 base at J, with 14 bases between the two ends. The CDR3 DNA follows: TGTGCCAGCAGCCCAAGTGGGACGACGAACACTGAAGCTTTCTTT. Translating gives CASSPSGTTNTEAFF.

This clonotype occurred a few times. The rearrangement links TRBV20-1 to TRBJ2-3; tentatively, D is TRBD2 (6 bases). This CDR3 region has 15 residues. The germline CDR1 and CDR2 sequences are DFQATT and SNEGSKA (reference sequence). V was cut by 7 bases and J by 6 bases, with 23 bases left in between. CDR3 in DNA: TGCAGTGGGTACGTGGCGGGGAGCCGTAGGGATACGCAGTATTTT. Amino acid sequence: CSGYVAGSRRDTQYF.

The chain couples TRBV2 to TRBJ1-5, with D tentatively TRBD1 (6 bases). The germline V gene encodes CDR1 SNHLY and CDR2 FYNNEI. The V gene lost 7 bases and the J gene lost 7 bases, with 17 bases spanning the gap. CDR3 length equals 14 residues. The CDR3 sequence: CASMRGGRGQPQHF. In nucleotides, the CDR3 is TGTGCCAGCATGAGGGGGGGTCGAGGCCAGCCCCAGCATTTT.

This clonotype was picked up one time. The chain carries TRBV7-7 and TRBJ2-5, with D possibly being TRBD2 (5 bases). The CDR3 contains 13 residues. The V gene lost 5 bases and the J gene lost 2 bases, with 9 bases spanning the gap. Germline CDR1 and CDR2: SSHAT and FNYEAQ (reference sequence). The CDR3 protein is CASSREWQETQYF. The CDR3 DNA reads as TGTGCCAGCAGCAGGGAGTGGCAAGAGACCCAGTACTTC.

The chain combines TRBV11-2 with TRBJ2-7; D is possibly TRBD2 (6 bases). CDR1 is SGHAT, CDR2 FQNNGV, per germline. The CDR3 is made up of 14 amino acids. Trimming left V 3 bases short and J 2 bases short, with 11 bases between. DNA for the CDR3: TGTGCCAGCAGCTTCATCGGGAGAGCCTACGAGCAGTACTTC. This encodes CASSFIGRAYEQYF.

The chain joins TRBV28 to TRBJ2-3; TRBD2 agrees at 8 bases. The CDR3 consists of 16 residues. With V trimmed by 5 bases and J by 4 bases, 11 bases remained unmatched. In germline, CDR1 is MDHEN, CDR2 SYDVKM. CDR3 loop: CASSPGRAYYSDTQYF. CDR3 bases: TGTGCCAGCAGTCCCGGGAGGGCCTATTATTCAGATACGCAGTATTTT.

This rearrangement joins TRBV19 to TRBJ2-7; D remains unclear. The germline V and J ends were trimmed by 6 bases and 5 bases, with 8 bases remaining between them. Germline CDR1 reads LNHDA; CDR2 reads SQIVND (reference sequence). CDR3 length equals 11 residues. This CDR3 reads CASSNLDEQYF. The CDR3 DNA sequence: TGTGCCAGTAGCAATCTGGACGAGCAGTACTTC.

This clonotype has a handful of counts. The chain couples TRBV6-1 to TRBJ2-7, with D possibly matching TRBD2 (6 bases). Trimming shortened V by 0 bases and J by 4 bases, and 13 bases separated the two germline ends. CDR1 MNHNS and CDR2 SASEGT come from the germline V gene. The CDR3 spans 15 residues. CDR3 protein: CASSEAWDFPYEQYF. As DNA, the CDR3 is TGTGCCAGCAGTGAAGCGTGGGACTTTCCATACGAGCAGTACTTC.

The gene calls are TRBV20-1 and TRBJ2-1, with 7 bases lining up with TRBD2. With V trimmed by 6 bases and J by 7 bases, 27 bases remained unmatched. The CDR3 length is 19 residues. From germline, CDR1 is DFQATT and CDR2 SNEGSKA (reference sequence). The CDR3 DNA follows: TGCAGTGCCCCCCGCGTCGGCCTAGCGGAGGGGATTGGGGGGAATGAGCAGTTCTTC. This translates into CSAPRVGLAEGIGGNEQFF.

The table lists this clonotype with a few counts. The chain joins TRBV5-4 to TRBJ1-5, with D tentatively TRBD1 (5 bases). CDR3 length: 13 amino acids. V lost 4 bases and J 7 bases, leaving 12 bases between the germline ends. CDR1 and CDR2 from the germline V gene are SGHNT and YYREEE (reference sequence). In DNA, the CDR3 is TGTGCCAGCAGCCAGGACAATATCCAGCCCCAGCATTTT. This gives the protein CASSQDNIQPQHF.

V usage is TRBV5-4 and J usage is TRBJ2-5, with D perhaps TRBD1 (5 bases). The germline CDR1 and CDR2 sequences are SGHNT and YYREEE (reference sequence). The V gene lost 4 bases and the J gene lost 3 bases, with 13 bases spanning the gap. This CDR3 has 14 amino acids. CDR3 region: CASSRRQNEETQYF. CDR3 bases: TGTGCCAGCAGCCGGAGACAGAACGAAGAGACCCAGTACTTC. Together with reference TRBV5-4 and TRBJ2-5, the CDR3 gives the full variable domain: ETGVTQSPTHLIKTRGQQVTLRCSSQSGHNTVSWYQQALGQGPQFIFQYYREEENGRGNFPPRFSGLQFPNYSSELNVNALELDDSALYLCASSRRQNEETQYFGPGTRLLVL.

The chain uses TRBV20-1 and TRBJ1-3; no definite D call. Trimming took off 6 bases at V and 8 bases at J, with 17 bases between the two ends. The CDR3 contains 13 residues. The germline V gene has CDR1 DFQATT and CDR2 SNEGSKA (reference sequence). The CDR3 loop reads CSAKGGPVDTIYF. In DNA form, the CDR3 reads TGCAGTGCCAAGGGAGGTCCCGTGGACACCATATATTTT.

The V and J genes are TRBV28 and TRBJ2-3, with D uncertain. Trimming pared 1 base from V and 6 bases from J, leaving 11 bases between. The CDR3 extends over 14 amino acids. CDR1 and CDR2 (germline): MDHEN, SYDVKM. CDR3 sequence: CASSLLPGRDTQYF. Here the CDR3 DNA reads TGTGCCAGCAGTTTATTGCCGGGTAGGGATACGCAGTATTTT. The variable domain in full, completed from reference TRBV28 and TRBJ2-3, reads DVKVTQSSRYLVKRTGEKVFLECVQDMDHENMFWYRQDPGLGLRLIYFSYDVKMKEKGDIPEGYSVSREKKERFSLILESASTNQTSMYLCASSLLPGRDTQYFGPGTRLTVL.

The rearrangement uses TRBV15 and TRBJ2-3; 7 positions match TRBD2. From germline, CDR1 is LNHNV and CDR2 YYDKDF (reference sequence). The ends lost 2 bases at V and 0 bases at J; junction bases unmatched: 2. The CDR3 has 15 amino acids. The CDR3 protein is CATSRSGTSTDTQYF. Written as DNA, the CDR3 is TGTGCCACCAGCAGAAGCGGGACTAGCACAGATACGCAGTATTTT. Complete variable domain (other parts from reference TRBV15 and TRBJ2-3): DAMVIQNPRYQVTQFGKPVTLSCSQTLNHNVMYWYQQKSSQAPKLLFHYYDKDFNNEADTPDNFQSRRPNTSFCFLDIRSPGLGDTAMYLCATSRSGTSTDTQYFGPGTRLTVL.

A few counts support this clonotype. V and J are TRBV7-9 and TRBJ2-3, with D uncertain. With 4 bases removed from V and 0 bases from J, the gap between germline ends came to 14 bases. There are 16 residues in the CDR3. CDR1 is SEHNR, CDR2 FQNEAQ, per germline (reference sequence). The CDR3 is CASSSLDGASTDTQYF. The CDR3 bases are TGTGCCAGCAGCTCATTGGACGGTGCTAGCACAGATACGCAGTATTTT.

CDR3 nucleotide sequence: TGTGCCAGCAGCTTCTGGACTAGCCAAGAGACCCAGTACTTC. It yields the protein CASSFWTSQETQYF. The rearrangement uses TRBV5-6 and TRBJ2-5, with 7 bases that match TRBD2. V shed 2 bases and J 1 base; nucleotides not matched to a gene: 2. Germline V gives CDR1 SGHDT, CDR2 YYEEEE. This CDR3 region has 14 residues. Using reference TRBV5-6 and TRBJ2-5 for the parts outside the CDR3, the full variable domain is DAGVTQSPTHLIKTRGQQVTLRCSPKSGHDTVSWYQQALGQGPQFIFQYYEEEERQRGNFPDRFSGHQFPNYSSELNVNALLLGDSALYLCASSFWTSQETQYFGPGTRLLVL.

The chain joins TRBV18 to TRBJ2-2; the match to TRBD2 covers 7 bases. The germline V gene encodes CDR1 KGHSH and CDR2 LQKENI. The CDR3 has 16 amino acids. The V and J ends lost 5 bases and 5 bases, in that order; junction bases with no gene match: 11. The CDR3 coding sequence is TGTGCCAGCTCATCCGACTTGACTAGCCGGACCGGGGAGCTGTTTTTT. It encodes CASSSDLTSRTGELFF.

This chain joins TRBV6-5 and TRBJ2-5, with 10 nucleotides matching TRBD2. The CDR3 is 16 residues long. The V segment lost 0 bases and the J segment 5 bases; nucleotides outside the gene matches: 6. CDR1 is MNHEY and CDR2 is SVGAGI in the germline V gene. The CDR3 coding sequence is TGTGCCAGCAGTTACTCGAGCGGGAGGGCCGTGGAGACCCAGTACTTC. Encoded protein: CASSYSSGRAVETQYF.